The 11 T cell receptor beta chains below were found in one sample sequenced in a study of blood T cell repertoires in COVID-19. Profiling relied on immunoSEQ multiplex PCR, and the TCRdb table lists in-frame clones only, not all of them. Among some 310,000 clones, around 86% were seen once, and the ten largest hold 1%. The sequencing sample was made of peripheral blood. These receptors were obtained from a man in his forties or fifties with active or convalescent COVID-19.

The chain carries TRBV28 and TRBJ2-1; 7 bases agree with TRBD2. The CDR3 length is 15 residues. V lost 5 bases to trimming and J lost 0 bases; unmatched junction nucleotides: 4. Germline V lookup: CDR1 MDHEN, CDR2 SYDVKM. CDR3 sequence: CASSVSGASYNEQFF. CDR3 coding DNA: TGTGCCAGCAGTGTAAGCGGGGCCTCCTACAATGAGCAGTTCTTC.

V is TRBV29-1 and J is TRBJ2-5; tentatively, D is TRBD1 (5 bases). The germline V gene has CDR1 SQVTM and CDR2 ANQGSEA. Trimming left V 7 bases short and J 3 bases short, with 12 bases between. This CDR3 contains 12 residues. The CDR3 DNA sequence: TGCAGCGCGTGGCTGACAGAAGAGACCCAGTACTTC. As protein: CSAWLTEETQYF.

CDR3 sequence: CATSDPIAATTDTQYF. The CDR3 bases are TGTGCCACCAGTGATCCGATCGCGGCGACGACAGATACGCAGTATTTT. The J gene is TRBJ2-3, the V gene TRBV24-1; D gene unclear. Looked up from germline, CDR1 is KGHDR and CDR2 is SFDVKD. Trimming removed 3 bases from V and 3 bases from J, with 15 bases in between. This CDR3 region has 16 residues.

The chain links TRBV10-3 to TRBJ2-5; 8 bases map to TRBD2. This CDR3 contains 14 residues. Trimming at V came to 6 bases and at J to 4 bases, leaving 7 bases not matched to a gene. Germline loops: CDR1 ENHRY, CDR2 SYGVKD. The DNA for the CDR3 is TGTGCCATCAGACACGGGGGGGCCGCAGAGACCCAGTACTTC. This sequence encodes CAIRHGGAAETQYF.

The J gene is TRBJ1-1, the V gene TRBV13; 7 nucleotides line up with TRBD1. There are 14 residues in the CDR3. V lost 5 bases and J lost 4; bases outside the gene matches: 7. Germline CDR1 reads PRHDT; CDR2 reads FYEKMQ (reference sequence). CDR3: CASSGDRMGTEAFF. CDR3 nucleotides: TGTGCCAGCAGCGGGGACAGAATGGGCACTGAAGCTTTCTTT.

In nucleotides, the CDR3 is TGTGCCAGCAGTCGGACAGGGGGCACTGAAGCTTTCTTT. This sequence encodes CASSRTGGTEAFF. The V call is TRBV7-3, the J call TRBJ1-1; TRBD1 aligns across 10 bases. Germline trimming cut 6 bases from V and 4 bases from J; bases unmatched to any gene: 2. Germline V gene lookup returns CDR1 SGHTA and CDR2 FQGTGA. This CDR3 is 13 amino acids long. Drawing the rest from reference TRBV7-3 and TRBJ1-1, the complete variable domain is GAGVSQTPSNKVTEKGKYVELRCDPISGHTALYWYRQSLGQGPEFLIYFQGTGAADDSGLPNDRFFAVRPEGSVSTLKIQRTERGDSAVYLCASSRTGGTEAFFGQGTRLTVV.

The chain has TRBV9 and TRBJ2-1; a weak D match, TRBD1 (5 bases). The germline V gene has CDR1 SGDLS and CDR2 YYNGEE. The CDR3 runs to 13 residues. Trimming cost V 0 bases and J 5 bases, with 6 bases left between them. The CDR3 is CASSVGQHNEQFF. CDR3 bases: TGTGCCAGCAGCGTAGGACAGCACAATGAGCAGTTCTTC.

As DNA, the CDR3 is TGTGCCAGCAGCATCATAGGGACAGGGCCGGGTACTGAAGCTTTCTTT. The encoded protein is CASSIIGTGPGTEAFF. The chain recombines TRBV2 with TRBJ1-1, with TRBD1 identical over 9 bases. Germline V gene sequence: CDR1 SNHLY, CDR2 FYNNEI. Trimming at V came to 6 bases and at J to 5 bases, leaving 13 bases not matched to a gene. CDR3 length equals 16 residues.

J is TRBJ1-1 and V is TRBV28, with 7 bases lining up with TRBD1. This CDR3 contains 14 residues. V gave up 4 bases and J gave up 7 bases; unmatched junction bases: 9. Germline V lookup: CDR1 MDHEN, CDR2 SYDVKM. CDR3 sequence: CASSSPTGQVEAFF. CDR3 DNA sequence: TGTGCCAGCAGTTCCCCGACAGGGCAGGTTGAAGCTTTCTTT. Using reference TRBV28 and TRBJ1-1 for the parts outside the CDR3, the full variable domain is DVKVTQSSRYLVKRTGEKVFLECVQDMDHENMFWYRQDPGLGLRLIYFSYDVKMKEKGDIPEGYSVSREKKERFSLILESASTNQTSMYLCASSSPTGQVEAFFGQGTRLTVV.

The CDR3 nucleotides read TGTGCCAGCAGCTTAATGGGACAATCCAGCCTTGGTGAGCAGTTCTTC. Protein: CASSLMGQSSLGEQFF. The V call is TRBV7-2, the J call TRBJ2-1; the D gene is possibly TRBD1 (6 bases). Trimming pared 2 bases from V and 9 bases from J, leaving 20 bases between. The CDR3 sequence is 16 residues long. CDR1 is SGHTA, CDR2 FQGNSA, per germline. Drawing the rest from reference TRBV7-2 and TRBJ2-1, the complete variable domain is GAGVSQSPSNKVTEKGKDVELRCDPISGHTALYWYRQSLGQGLEFLIYFQGNSAPDKSGLPSDRFSAERTGGSVSTLTIQRTQQEDSAVYLCASSLMGQSSLGEQFFGPGTRLTVL.

This clone was counted between two and nine times. The rearrangement joins TRBV3-1 (or the pseudogene TRBV3-2) to TRBJ2-7; D ambiguous. Germline V gives CDR1 LGHDT, CDR2 YNNKEL (reference sequence). This CDR3 is built from 17 residues. Trimming pared 5 bases from V and 0 bases from J, leaving 20 bases between. In nucleotides, the CDR3 is TGTGCCAGCAGCACTTGGTCGAGGCGCCTGAGCTCCTACGAGCAGTACTTC. It yields the protein CASSTWSRRLSSYEQYF.